The 23 T cell receptor beta chains in this list originate from one sample, sequenced in a study of T cells in Graves' hyperthyroidism and ophthalmopathy. There were TCR beta CDR3 regions amplified from RNA transcripts. TCR CDR3 regions were first amplified by RT-PCR with HTBI primers. TCRdb re-called the multiplex PCR reads with MiXCR, one entry per CDR3 protein. Of approximately 510,000 distinct CDR3 sequences listed, roughly 20% are singletons. Sequencing was performed on blood. Every receptor here comes from a man aged 18 to 30 with Graves' hyperthyroidism.

The chain is built from TRBV7-2 and TRBJ2-7, with D possibly being TRBD1 (6 bases). The CDR3 sequence is 14 residues long. Per germline, CDR1 SGHTA and CDR2 FQGNSA. Trimming left V 0 bases short and J 7 bases short, with 13 bases between. The CDR3 region is CASSLAGNQGEQYF. CDR3 DNA: TGTGCCAGCAGCTTAGCGGGGAACCAGGGGGAGCAGTACTTC.

At least ten counts were recorded for this clonotype. This chain joins TRBV2 and TRBJ1-1, with D maybe TRBD1 (5 bases). With 0 bases removed from V and 0 bases from J, the gap between germline ends came to 20 bases. The CDR3 extends over 19 amino acids. Germline loops: CDR1 SNHLY, CDR2 FYNNEI. The CDR3 is CASSEAGGWGISMNTEAFF. The CDR3 DNA reads TGTGCCAGCAGTGAAGCAGGTGGCTGGGGGATTTCCATGAACACTGAAGCTTTCTTT.

This chain connects TRBV20-1 to TRBJ2-5; the D gene is possibly TRBD1 (6 bases). The CDR3 covers 15 residues. The germline V and J ends were trimmed by 6 bases and 1 base, with 18 bases remaining between them. Germline-derived CDR1 and CDR2 are DFQATT and SNEGSKA (reference sequence). This CDR3 is CSAPPGSGAQETQYF. CDR3 DNA sequence: TGCAGTGCCCCCCCAGGTTCAGGGGCCCAAGAGACCCAGTACTTC.

This clonotype was recorded a few times. The chain is built from TRBV7-9 and TRBJ2-7; no definite D call. The CDR3 is 12 amino acids. Germline CDR1 and CDR2: SEHNR and FQNEAQ (reference sequence). V was shortened by 5 bases and J by 7 bases, with 12 bases between the two germline ends. The CDR3 DNA reads as TGTGCCAGCAGCCCGATCAGTGGGGAGCAGTACTTC. Its translation: CASSPISGEQYF.

This sequence joins TRBV28 and TRBJ1-2; TRBD1 is a possible D gene (5 bases). The V and J ends lost 5 bases and 7 bases respectively, with 17 bases between them. The germline CDR1 and CDR2 sequences are MDHEN and SYDVKM. This CDR3 region has 14 residues. The chain's CDR3 is CASSLLEGTSGYTF. DNA of the CDR3: TGTGCCAGCAGTCTCTTGGAGGGGACGTCTGGCTACACCTTC.

This clonotype was seen many times. The chain carries TRBV19 and TRBJ2-7; D is possibly TRBD2 (5 bases). V lost 6 bases, J lost 3 bases, and 12 bases lay in between. The CDR3 covers 13 residues. CDR1 LNHDA and CDR2 SQIVND come from the germline V gene (reference sequence). CDR3 amino acids: CASSPGRDYEQYF. The CDR3 nucleotides are TGTGCCAGTAGCCCCGGACGGGACTACGAGCAGTACTTC.

This clonotype appeared many times. The chain carries TRBV12-3 or TRBV12-4 and TRBJ1-1; no definite D call. V was shortened by 3 bases and J by 8 bases, with 10 bases between the two germline ends. This CDR3 region has 12 residues. The CDR3 region has the DNA TGTGCCAGCAGTTTCCCGGGAGGGGAAGCTTTCTTT. Amino acid sequence: CASSFPGGEAFF.

The chain has TRBV6-5 and TRBJ1-2; no clear D. V lost 4 bases to trimming and J lost 2 bases, with 14 bases between them. Germline loops: CDR1 MNHEY, CDR2 SVGAGI. The CDR3 contains 15 residues. CDR3 in DNA: TGTGCCAGCAGTTCAAGGGATATTCGGAACTATGGCTACACCTTC. The encoded protein is CASSSRDIRNYGYTF.

This rearrangement joins TRBV18 to TRBJ2-2; no definite D call. Germline CDR1 KGHSH, CDR2 LQKENI. This CDR3 has 14 residues. V lost 3 bases and J 4 bases, leaving 9 bases between the germline ends. The CDR3 region has the DNA TGTGCCAGCTCACCCTTACATCCCACCGGGGAGCTGTTTTTT. It translates to CASSPLHPTGELFF.

This clonotype was detected many times. The chain combines TRBV6-5 with TRBJ2-2, with D perhaps matching TRBD1 (5 bases). Trimming removed 1 base at V and 7 bases at J, with 10 bases between. This CDR3 has 14 residues. The germline gives CDR1 MNHEY, CDR2 SVGAGI. This CDR3 is CASSYFRQIGELFF. The CDR3, as DNA: TGTGCCAGCAGTTACTTTAGACAGATCGGGGAGCTGTTTTTT.

The chain employs TRBV11-2 and TRBJ2-2, with TRBD2 as a possible D gene (6 bases). Germline CDR1 and CDR2: SGHAT and FQNNGV. This CDR3 is 17 amino acids long. With 9 bases removed from V and 4 bases from J, the gap between germline ends came to 24 bases. CDR3 in DNA: TGTGCCAGACCAGGAGGGGTCAGGGCAATGGGCACCGGGGAGCTGTTTTTT. Protein: CARPGGVRAMGTGELFF.

Regarding this clonotype: Its ends do not fully match the called genes, so a read error is possible. J is TRBJ1-2 and V is TRBV12-3 or TRBV12-4; a weak D match, TRBD1 (5 bases). The CDR3 loop spans 14 amino acids. CDR3 in DNA: TGTGCCAGCAGGGGGACGGGGGGAGACTATGGCTACGCCTTC. Amino acid sequence: CASRGTGGDYGYAF.

This clonotype was counted at least ten times. This chain uses TRBV28 with TRBJ2-7; the D gene is possibly TRBD2 (6 bases). The CDR3 covers 15 residues. V was cut by 4 bases and J by 0 bases, with 13 bases left in between. Germline V CDR1 and CDR2: MDHEN, SYDVKM. CDR3 residues: CASSSGTSSSYEQYF. CDR3 nucleotides: TGTGCCAGCAGTTCCGGGACTTCGAGCTCCTACGAGCAGTACTTC.

In its sample, this clonotype was seen a few times. The chain carries TRBV27 and TRBJ2-3; D remains unclear. V gave up 5 bases and J gave up 6 bases, with 21 bases separating them. This CDR3 comprises 16 residues. In germline, CDR1 is MNHEY, CDR2 SMNVEV (reference sequence). The CDR3 DNA is TGTGCCAGCAGTCCGTACTCGGGCCTCCAGCAGGATACGCAGTATTTT. Its protein product is CASSPYSGLQQDTQYF.

The chain combines TRBV2 with TRBJ1-1; D possibly corresponds to TRBD1 (6 bases). The V gene's germline CDR1 is SNHLY and CDR2 FYNNEI. CDR3 length: 16 residues. With 2 bases removed from V and 6 bases from J, the gap between germline ends came to 19 bases. In nucleotides, the CDR3 is TGTGCCAGCAGTGAACGTGGTGTCAGGGGAAAAGCTGAAGCTTTCTTT. This gives the protein CASSERGVRGKAEAFF.

This chain links TRBV2 with TRBJ2-7, with a tentative D call TRBD1 (6 bases). Germline CDR1 SNHLY, CDR2 FYNNEI. Trimming took 6 bases from V and 4 from J, leaving 19 bases between them. The CDR3 is made up of 15 amino acids. The CDR3 nucleotides are TGTGCCAGCAGGGCTCAATCTACAGGGAATTACGAGCAGTACTTC. Translated: CASRAQSTGNYEQYF.

This clonotype has ten or more counts. The chain carries TRBV7-9 and TRBJ2-7; D gene ambiguous. Germline V gives CDR1 SEHNR, CDR2 FQNEAQ (reference sequence). The CDR3 loop spans 13 amino acids. V lost 6 bases, J lost 0 bases, and 9 bases lay in between. CDR3 nucleotides: TGTGCCAGCAGGGGCGGCTTCTCCTACGAGCAGTACTTC. Translating it yields CASRGGFSYEQYF. The variable domain in full, with the rest retrieved from reference TRBV7-9 and TRBJ2-7, is DTGVSQNPRHKITKRGQNVTFRCDPISEHNRLYWYRQTLGQGPEFLTYFQNEAQLEKSRLLSDRFSAERPKGSFSTLEIQRTEQGDSAMYLCASRGGFSYEQYFGPGTRLTVT.

J is TRBJ2-7 and V is TRBV6-1; 9 bases fit TRBD1. CDR1 MNHNS and CDR2 SASEGT come from the germline V gene. The CDR3 extends over 15 amino acids. Trimming took 6 bases from V and 4 from J; bases not matched to a gene: 10. The DNA for the CDR3 is TGTGCCAGCAGCGCCGCGGGGACAGGGACTTACGAGCAGTACTTC. Its protein product is CASSAAGTGTYEQYF.

This clonotype has at least ten counts. This chain joins TRBV12-3 or TRBV12-4 and TRBJ1-5, with TRBD1 matching over 9 bases. V was pared by 3 bases and J by 3 bases, with 3 bases of the junction left unmatched. The CDR3 extends over 15 amino acids. CDR3 sequence: CASSLGTGNNQPQHF. In DNA form, the CDR3 reads TGTGCCAGCAGTTTGGGGACAGGGAACAATCAGCCCCAGCATTTT.

This chain uses TRBV20-1 with TRBJ2-7; no reliable D call. V lost 0 bases to trimming and J lost 4 bases, with 10 bases between them. Germline values: CDR1 DFQATT, CDR2 SNEGSKA (reference sequence). The CDR3 extends over 13 amino acids. Here the CDR3 reads CSARDRATYEQYF. In nucleotides, the CDR3 is TGCAGTGCTAGAGACCGGGCCACATACGAGCAGTACTTC.

The chain recombines TRBV4-1 with TRBJ2-2, with D unclear. Per germline, CDR1 MGHRA and CDR2 YSYEKL. This CDR3 spans 15 amino acids. V was clipped by 0 bases and J by 4 bases, with 9 bases between them. Here the CDR3 reads CASSQEGSATGELFF. The CDR3, as DNA: TGCGCCAGCAGCCAAGAGGGCAGCGCCACCGGGGAGCTGTTTTTT.

This sequence joins TRBV30 and TRBJ2-7; the match to TRBD1 covers 9 bases. This CDR3 comprises 16 residues. V lost 2 bases and J lost 0; bases outside the gene matches: 8. CDR1 and CDR2 (germline): GTSNPN, SVGIG (reference sequence). CDR3: CAWSNGTGTSSYEQYF. Written as DNA, the CDR3 is TGTGCCTGGAGTAACGGGACAGGGACGAGCTCCTACGAGCAGTACTTC.

There are many counts of this clonotype. CDR3 sequence (DNA): TGTGCCAGCAGCTTAGGCCCTTTCGGGGAGACCCAGTACTTC. Its protein product is CASSLGPFGETQYF. The chain uses TRBV11-2 and TRBJ2-5; D is undetermined. CDR3 length equals 14 residues. V was cut by 1 base and J by 5 bases, with 11 bases left in between. Germline V CDR1 and CDR2: SGHAT, FQNNGV.